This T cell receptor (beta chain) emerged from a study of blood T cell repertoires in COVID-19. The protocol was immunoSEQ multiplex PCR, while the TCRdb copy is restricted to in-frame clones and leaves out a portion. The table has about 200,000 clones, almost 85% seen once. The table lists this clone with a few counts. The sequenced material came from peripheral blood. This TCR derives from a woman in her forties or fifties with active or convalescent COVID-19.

The CDR3 sequence is CSVNRVHGYTF. The CDR3 DNA reads TGCAGCGTAAACAGGGTCCATGGCTACACCTTC. The J gene is TRBJ1-2, the V gene TRBV29-1; D may be TRBD1 (6 bases). The CDR3 totals 11 residues. Trimming shortened V by 6 bases and J by 6 bases, and 11 bases separated the two germline ends. CDR1 and CDR2 from the germline V gene are SQVTM and ANQGSEA.